This entry concerns a single T cell receptor (beta chain). The CDR3 spans 14 residues. The germline gives CDR1 MGHDK, CDR2 SYGVNS. Trimming cost V 4 bases and J 5 bases, with 12 bases left between them. The data are from a study of cytomegalovirus exposure and HLA in healthy donors. About the study: Among the approximately 400 donors who were genotyped, over 70% fell in the genetic ancestry cluster that is associated with self-reported Caucasian donors.

Primers included in the PCR were 60 Vbeta and 13 Jbeta primers. As originally analysed: Unique TCR beta chains numbered roughly 84 million in a later analysis, with about 9.9 million shared. Repertoires were generated with immunoSEQ multiplex PCR, while TCRdb's copy carries only in-frame clones and drops some. The V and J calls and clone size are taken from that table; D and trimming were inferred from the DNA. This table has around 130,000 clones, about 80% appearing once. Participants comprised healthy donors of bone marrow. Donors had nominal health at sampling but likely had unrecorded immune exposures.

The V call is TRBV25-1, the J call TRBJ1-5; weak D call: TRBD1 (6 bases). What was sequenced was PBMCs. This sequence was found in a boy between 2 and 10 years old in good health and CMV-seronegative. The CDR3 loop reads CASSGSGAHQPQHF. CDR3 nucleotide sequence: TGTGCCAGCAGTGGTTCAGGGGCTCATCAGCCCCAGCATTTT.